Each of the 11 T cell receptor beta chains below was sequenced from the same sample in a study of T cell repertoires in cytomegalovirus infection. TCRdb ran MiXCR on the reads and lists one entry per CDR3 protein. The table shows some 400,000 distinct CDR3 sequences, with approximately 31% occurring only once. The sample comprised PBMCs. The source of these receptors is a human donor in good health (CMV status not recorded). Some clones in this sample may be carry-over from other donors' samples.

The table lists this clonotype with many counts. Here the CDR3 DNA reads TGTGCCAGCAGCTTAGAATTCAGGGCAGCCGGGGAGCTGTTTTTT. Its protein is CASSLEFRAAGELFF. The chain uses TRBV7-2 and TRBJ2-2, with D tentatively TRBD1 (5 bases). This CDR3 comprises 15 residues. Germline CDR1 SGHTA, CDR2 FQGNSA. Deletions cut 1 base from V and 6 bases from J, with 12 bases between.

The rearrangement uses TRBV11-2 and TRBJ2-6; no definite D call. The V and J ends lost 1 base and 1 base respectively, with 8 bases between them. CDR1 and CDR2 (germline): SGHAT, FQNNGV. The CDR3 runs 16 residues. The CDR3 DNA is TGTGCCAGCAGCTTAGTATTGGGGTCTGGGGCCAACGTCCTGACTTTC. Translated: CASSLVLGSGANVLTF.

The chain is built from TRBV5-8 and TRBJ1-3; 9 nucleotides match TRBD1. The CDR3 extends over 17 amino acids. The germline V gene has CDR1 SGHTS and CDR2 YDEGEE. After removal of 0 bases from V and 4 bases from J, the junction contained 8 bases not matched to a gene. CDR3 in DNA: TGTGCCAGCAGCTTGGCCCGGGGACAGGGAAGAGGAAACACCATATATTTT. Translating gives CASSLARGQGRGNTIYF.

The CDR3 reads CASSPERRGYQETQYF. The CDR3 DNA follows: TGTGCCAGCTCACCGGAGCGGCGGGGGTACCAAGAGACCCAGTACTTC. The chain uses TRBV18 and TRBJ2-5; 7 bases match TRBD2. J lost 0 bases, V lost 3 bases, and 7 bases had no gene match. Germline V CDR1 and CDR2: KGHSH, LQKENI. The CDR3 extends over 16 amino acids.

For this clonotype: Relative to the germline gene, one junction end is altered; a read error may explain this. The rearrangement uses TRBV7-2 and TRBJ1-2; 9 nucleotides match TRBD1. Germline loops: CDR1 SGHTA, CDR2 FQGNSA. The CDR3 length is 14 residues. The CDR3 region is CARSLGQGNYGYTF. The CDR3 region has the DNA TGTGCCCGCAGCTTGGGACAGGGCAACTATGGCTACACCTTC.

This clonotype was picked up many times. The V gene is TRBV28, the J gene TRBJ1-5; 8 bases match TRBD1. The CDR3 totals 14 residues. The germline V gene has CDR1 MDHEN and CDR2 SYDVKM. V shed 6 bases and J 4 bases; nucleotides not matched to a gene: 5. Written as DNA, the CDR3 is TGTGCCAGCAGCCCAGGGGGCAGAAATCAGCCCCAGCATTTT. Translated, it gives CASSPGGRNQPQHF.

The genes are TRBV4-3 and TRBJ2-1, with TRBD2 matching 10 bases. V was clipped by 4 bases and J by 7 bases; unmatched bases: 7. This CDR3 has 15 amino acids. Germline CDR1 LGHNA, CDR2 YSLEER. DNA for the CDR3: TGCGCCAGCAGCCGGAGCGGGGGGGCGAGGAATGAGCAGTTCTTC. It is translated as CASSRSGGARNEQFF.

The chain is built from TRBV29-1 and TRBJ1-4; a possible D gene is TRBD1 (5 bases). V shed 3 bases and J shed 5 bases, with 7 bases lying between them. This CDR3 has 12 amino acids. CDR1 and CDR2 (germline): SQVTM, ANQGSEA. The CDR3 is CSVEGRNEKLFF. The DNA of the CDR3 is TGCAGCGTTGAGGGACGAAATGAAAAACTGTTTTTT.

Many counts were recorded for this clonotype. V is TRBV7-6 and J is TRBJ1-1; tentative D call: TRBD1 (5 bases). CDR3 length: 14 amino acids. The V gene lost 5 bases and the J gene lost 4 bases, with 14 bases spanning the gap. Germline V gives CDR1 SGHVS, CDR2 FNYEAQ. The CDR3 region has the DNA TGTGCCAGCAGCGTTGGGACGGACGTCACTGAAGCTTTCTTT. This sequence encodes CASSVGTDVTEAFF.

This clonotype was picked up many times. J is TRBJ1-3 and V is TRBV6-1; maybe TRBD1 (5 bases). CDR1 and CDR2 from the germline V gene are MNHNS and SASEGT. V lost 5 bases and J lost 0, with 11 bases in between. The CDR3 runs 15 residues. The CDR3 bases are TGTGCCAGCAGTCGGGACCTAAGCTCTGGAAACACCATATATTTT. Encoded protein: CASSRDLSSGNTIYF.

The sample holds many counts of this clonotype. The chain combines TRBV7-2 with TRBJ1-5; perhaps TRBD1 as D (5 bases). Germline V gene sequence: CDR1 SGHTA, CDR2 FQGNSA. This CDR3 is 15 amino acids long. The germline V and J ends were trimmed by 1 base and 5 bases, with 12 bases remaining between them. CDR3 amino acids: CASSLVFGGYQPQHF. CDR3 sequence (DNA): TGTGCCAGCAGCTTAGTTTTTGGGGGGTATCAGCCCCAGCATTTT.